The 22 T cell receptor beta chains presented below share a single source sample, sequenced in a study of T cell repertoires in cytomegalovirus infection. No antigen has been identified for these receptors. TCRdb re-called the reads with MiXCR, one entry per CDR3 protein. The table includes about 830,000 distinct CDR3 sequences, roughly 33% detected once. Sample: cultured CD8+ T cells from PBMCs, taken from culture after CMV antigen stimulation. Receptor source: a human donor in good health (CMV status not recorded). Some clones in this sample may be carry-over from other donors' samples.

This clonotype has more than one count but fewer than ten. The chain is built from TRBV6-6 and TRBJ2-7, with D maybe TRBD2 (5 bases). Per the germline V gene, CDR1 is MNHNY and CDR2 is SVGAGI (reference sequence). V was clipped by 7 bases and J by 5 bases, with 18 bases between them. The CDR3 runs 14 residues. The CDR3 reads CASTPLEVPHEQYF. The DNA of the CDR3 is TGTGCCAGCACCCCGCTGGAGGTCCCACACGAGCAGTACTTC.

The chain recombines TRBV11-2 with TRBJ1-1; D may be TRBD1 (5 bases). Germline lookup yields CDR1 SGHAT and CDR2 FQNNGV. CDR3 length: 19 amino acids. V was cut by 0 bases and J by 0 bases, with 20 bases left in between. The CDR3 sequence: CASSLDHFGTWGMNTEAFF. In DNA, the CDR3 is TGTGCCAGCAGCTTAGATCATTTCGGGACTTGGGGTATGAACACTGAAGCTTTCTTT.

This clonotype was observed a few times. The V call is TRBV2, the J call TRBJ2-2; 9 bases fit TRBD1. The CDR3 spans 15 residues. Germline CDR1 SNHLY, CDR2 FYNNEI. J lost 0 bases, V lost 8 bases, and 4 bases had no gene match. In DNA, the CDR3 is TGTGCCAGCTGTTGGACAGGGGCGAACACCGGGGAGCTGTTTTTT. This translates into CASCWTGANTGELFF.

This chain uses TRBV7-9 with TRBJ2-7; tentative D call: TRBD2 (5 bases). The V end was cut by 5 bases, the J end by 2 bases, with 7 bases between. In germline, CDR1 is SEHNR, CDR2 FQNEAQ (reference sequence). The CDR3 has 12 amino acids. The CDR3: CASSDGTYEQYV. CDR3 in DNA: TGTGCCAGCAGCGACGGGACCTACGAGCAGTACGTC.

Points on this clonotype: A far larger clone lies a single base away; this is likely a read error. The gene calls are TRBV7-6 and TRBJ2-5; possible D gene TRBD2, 5 bases. The CDR3 runs 14 residues. Germline V CDR1 and CDR2: SGHVS, FNYEAQ. In DNA, the CDR3 is TGTGTCAGCAGCTTAGGAGGCGGACAAGAGACCCAGTACTTC. Encoded protein: CVSSLGGGQETQYF.

In this sample, this clonotype turned up many times. The rearrangement links TRBV20-1 to TRBJ2-1; 16 bases are a match to TRBD2. Looked up from germline, CDR1 is DFQATT and CDR2 is SNEGSKA (reference sequence). Losses at the gene ends were 7 bases for V and 12 bases for J; bases not matched to a gene: 9. The CDR3 has 14 residues. CDR3 sequence: CSVPGLAGGSGQFF. The CDR3 bases are TGCAGTGTTCCGGGACTAGCGGGGGGGTCCGGGCAGTTCTTC.

About this clonotype itself: Relative to the germline gene, one junction end is altered; a read error may explain this. V and J are TRBV7-2 and TRBJ2-3, with 7 bases that match TRBD2. The germline gives CDR1 SGHTA, CDR2 FQGNSA. The CDR3 consists of 18 residues. The CDR3 DNA reads as TGTGCCAACAGCTTAGCGAAGGCTAGCGGCGACCCTACAGATACGCAGTATTTT. Protein product: CANSLAKASGDPTDTQYF.

The V and J genes are TRBV28 and TRBJ2-1, with D maybe TRBD2 (5 bases). V lost 5 bases to trimming and J lost 4 bases, with 21 bases between them. This CDR3 is built from 17 residues. Germline lookup yields CDR1 MDHEN and CDR2 SYDVKM. The CDR3 loop reads CASSPIGERRSYNEQFF. CDR3 coding DNA: TGTGCCAGCAGTCCCATCGGGGAAAGGAGATCGTACAATGAGCAGTTCTTC. The complete variable domain, with remaining parts taken from reference TRBV28 and TRBJ2-1, reads DVKVTQSSRYLVKRTGEKVFLECVQDMDHENMFWYRQDPGLGLRLIYFSYDVKMKEKGDIPEGYSVSREKKERFSLILESASTNQTSMYLCASSPIGERRSYNEQFFGPGTRLTVL.

This clonotype was seen many times. The chain links TRBV7-2 to TRBJ1-1; 9 nucleotides line up with TRBD1. V lost 2 bases and J lost 5; bases outside the gene matches: 9. Germline V gene sequence: CDR1 SGHTA, CDR2 FQGNSA. This CDR3 comprises 16 residues. The chain's CDR3 is CASSLRTGGFSTEAFF. DNA of the CDR3: TGTGCCAGCAGCTTAAGAACAGGGGGCTTCTCAACTGAAGCTTTCTTT.

The rearrangement links TRBV7-9 to TRBJ1-2; 9 bases line up with TRBD1. J gave up 7 bases and V 3 bases, and 12 bases lay outside the gene matches. The CDR3 extends over 16 amino acids. CDR1 is SEHNR, CDR2 FQNEAQ, per germline (reference sequence). The CDR3: CASSLGGQGVVFGYTF. For the CDR3, the DNA is TGTGCCAGCAGCTTGGGGGGACAGGGAGTGGTTTTTGGCTACACCTTC.

In this sample, this clonotype turned up a few times. This chain links TRBV6-5 with TRBJ2-5; no clear D. Germline CDR1 is MNHEY and CDR2 is SVGAGI. The CDR3 is 16 amino acids. The V end lost 1 base, the J end lost 1 base, and 13 bases lay between the germline ends. DNA of the CDR3: TGTGCCAGCAGTTACTTGTCAGGACCTGCCCAAGAGACCCAGTACTTC. This encodes CASSYLSGPAQETQYF.

The rearrangement joins TRBV29-1 to TRBJ2-5, with D perhaps TRBD1 (6 bases). This CDR3 has 12 amino acids. V dropped 4 bases and J dropped 6 bases, with 12 bases sitting between them. The germline V gene encodes CDR1 SQVTM and CDR2 ANQGSEA. The CDR3 nucleotides are TGCAGCGTTGGTTCAGGGGAGAAGACCCAGTACTTC. Its translation: CSVGSGEKTQYF.

The genes are TRBV12-3 or TRBV12-4 and TRBJ1-1; D gene unclear. The CDR3 has 13 residues. The germline V and J ends were trimmed by 2 bases and 12 bases, with 16 bases remaining between them. The CDR3 here is CASSLTAQIETFF. The CDR3 DNA is TGTGCCAGCAGTTTAACCGCCCAAATTGAGACTTTCTTT.

V is TRBV5-1 and J is TRBJ1-1; a weak D match, TRBD1 (5 bases). Germline V gene lookup returns CDR1 SGHRS and CDR2 YFSETQ. CDR3 length: 15 amino acids. V was pared by 4 bases and J by 1 base, with 14 bases between. The CDR3 reads CASSQGRGSNTEAFF. CDR3 nucleotide sequence: TGCGCCAGCAGCCAGGGACGAGGCTCGAACACTGAAGCTTTCTTT.

The table lists this clonotype with a few counts. The genes are TRBV4-1 and TRBJ2-7; the match to TRBD2 covers 8 bases. V shed 3 bases, J shed 3 bases, and the junction held 7 bases outside the gene matches. Germline V gives CDR1 MGHRA, CDR2 YSYEKL. This CDR3 contains 15 residues. As DNA, the CDR3 is TGCGCCAGCAGCCATGTTACGGGGGGGAACTACGAGCAGTACTTC. This gives the protein CASSHVTGGNYEQYF.

By sample share, this clonotype is medium-sized. The chain carries TRBV7-6 and TRBJ1-5; possible D gene TRBD1, 6 bases. The V gene lost 2 bases and the J gene lost 6 bases, with 11 bases spanning the gap. Germline lookup yields CDR1 SGHVS and CDR2 FNYEAQ. There are 14 residues in the CDR3. CDR3 sequence reads: CASSLLGGAQPQHF. CDR3 coding DNA: TGTGCCAGCAGCTTACTTGGGGGGGCTCAGCCCCAGCATTTT.

This clonotype was picked up a small number of times. J is TRBJ1-4 and V is TRBV2; TRBD1 is a possible D gene (5 bases). V gave up 6 bases and J gave up 5 bases, with 16 bases separating them. The CDR3 totals 15 residues. Germline V lookup: CDR1 SNHLY, CDR2 FYNNEI. CDR3 DNA: TGTGCCAGCAGGGCTGAGAGGGGACCCAATGAAAAACTGTTTTTT. Amino acid sequence: CASRAERGPNEKLFF.

This chain joins TRBV19 and TRBJ2-5, with 15 bases that match TRBD2. The V gene's germline CDR1 is LNHDA and CDR2 SQIVND (reference sequence). V shed 4 bases, J shed 5 bases, and the junction held 8 bases outside the gene matches. The CDR3 runs to 17 residues. CDR3 residues: CASSTGLAGGYPETQYF. CDR3 sequence (DNA): TGTGCCAGTAGTACGGGACTAGCGGGGGGCTATCCGGAGACCCAGTACTTC.

The chain uses TRBV6-6 and TRBJ1-6; 8 nucleotides line up with TRBD1. Germline CDR1 is MNHNY and CDR2 is SVGAGI (reference sequence). J was trimmed by 0 bases and V by 8 bases; bases with no gene match: 3. This CDR3 has 15 amino acids. The CDR3 DNA reads as TGTGCCAGCTGGACAGGGAGCTCCTATAATTCACCCCTCCACTTT. Translated: CASWTGSSYNSPLHF.

This chain connects TRBV4-1 to TRBJ2-3; D ambiguous. The germline CDR1 and CDR2 sequences are MGHRA and YSYEKL. Trimming shortened V by 0 bases and J by 2 bases, and 15 bases separated the two germline ends. CDR3 length: 17 residues. The CDR3: CASSQDLGPRLTDTQYF. In nucleotides, the CDR3 is TGCGCCAGCAGCCAAGATCTAGGACCCCGCCTCACAGATACGCAGTATTTT.

This clonotype appeared a few times. V is TRBV7-9 and J is TRBJ2-1; D possibly uses TRBD1 or TRBD2 (5 bases each). V shed 5 bases and J shed 11 bases, with 16 bases lying between them. Looked up from germline, CDR1 is SEHNR and CDR2 is FQNEAQ (reference sequence). The CDR3 is 13 residues long. Written as DNA, the CDR3 is TGTGCCAGCAGCAAGGACCGGGACGACAAGCAGTTCTTC. Translated: CASSKDRDDKQFF.

This clonotype was found a few times. The genes are TRBV10-3 and TRBJ1-1; 11 bases match TRBD1. Looked up from germline, CDR1 is ENHRY and CDR2 is SYGVKD. The CDR3 is made up of 17 amino acids. V shed 4 bases and J 4 bases; nucleotides not matched to a gene: 11. The CDR3 region has the DNA TGTGCCATCAGTGGACCCGGGACAGGGGGAGGAGGCACTGAAGCTTTCTTT. It is translated as CAISGPGTGGGGTEAFF.